Each of the 20 T cell receptor beta chains below was sequenced from the same sample in a study of neoadjuvant anti-PD-1 for oral cavity cancer. Sequencing used immunoSEQ multiplex PCR; TCRdb keeps in-frame clones, though not all of them. The repertoire holds about 15,000 clones, around two thirds seen once, with 2.6% in the top ten. The sample consisted of PBMCs, taken before nivolumab (anti-PD-1) treatment. The receptors derive from a person aged 35 to 85 with oral cavity squamous cell carcinoma.

This chain uses TRBV6-1 with TRBJ1-2; TRBD1 matches at 9 bases. The V and J ends lost 6 bases and 4 bases, in that order; junction bases with no gene match: 3. CDR1 and CDR2 (germline): MNHNS, SASEGT. CDR3 length: 13 amino acids. The CDR3 loop reads CASSGTGSYGYTF. The CDR3 DNA reads as TGTGCCAGCAGCGGGACAGGGAGCTATGGCTACACCTTC.

This rearrangement joins TRBV5-1 to TRBJ2-6; the D is unclear. Per the germline V gene, CDR1 is SGHRS and CDR2 is YFSETQ. V shed 0 bases and J shed 0 bases, with 4 bases lying between them. The CDR3 contains 15 residues. DNA of the CDR3: TGCGCCAGCAGCTTGGGTGACTCTGGGGCCAACGTCCTGACTTTC. Translated, it gives CASSLGDSGANVLTF.

The chain uses TRBV7-8 and TRBJ2-1, with D perhaps being TRBD1 or TRBD2 (5 bases each). The V end was cut by 5 bases, the J end by 7 bases, with 12 bases between. The CDR3 extends over 13 amino acids. Germline CDR1 reads SGHVS; CDR2 reads FQNEAQ. DNA for the CDR3: TGTGCCAGCAGCAGGGACGAGTGGAATGAGCAGTTCTTC. It yields the protein CASSRDEWNEQFF. Full variable domain (remainder filled in from reference TRBV7-8 and TRBJ2-1): GAGVSQSPRYKVAKRGQDVALRCDPISGHVSLFWYQQALGQGPEFLTYFQNEAQLDKSGLPSDRFFAERPEGSVSTLKIQRTQQEDSAVYLCASSRDEWNEQFFGPGTRLTVL.

The chain couples TRBV2 to TRBJ2-5; 7 bases are a match to TRBD1. Looked up from germline, CDR1 is SNHLY and CDR2 is FYNNEI. The V gene end was trimmed by 5 bases and the J gene end by 9 bases; junction bases not matched to a gene: 6. CDR3 length: 12 amino acids. The CDR3 region is CASSRGPGAQYF. In DNA, the CDR3 is TGTGCCAGCAGTAGGGGGCCAGGGGCCCAGTACTTC.

The chain couples TRBV7-8 to TRBJ2-7; D unclear. Germline lookup yields CDR1 SGHVS and CDR2 FQNEAQ. The CDR3 spans 15 residues. The V end lost 0 bases, the J end lost 1 base, and 10 bases lay between the germline ends. The CDR3 DNA follows: TGTGCCAGCAGCTTAGCGTTACACTTTTCCTACGAGCAGTACTTC. Its protein product is CASSLALHFSYEQYF.

This chain connects TRBV2 to TRBJ1-1, with D possibly TRBD1 on 5 matching bases. The CDR3 spans 11 residues. Looked up from germline, CDR1 is SNHLY and CDR2 is FYNNEI. Deletions cut 7 bases from V and 7 bases from J, with 10 bases between. The CDR3 region is CASTLRGEAFF. In DNA form, the CDR3 reads TGTGCCAGCACCCTGAGGGGTGAAGCTTTCTTT. Full variable domain (outside the CDR3, taken from reference TRBV2 and TRBJ1-1): EPEVTQTPSHQVTQMGQEVILRCVPISNHLYFYWYRQILGQKVEFLVSFYNNEISEKSEIFDDQFSVERPDGSNFTLKIRSTKLEDSAMYFCASTLRGEAFFGQGTRLTVV.

The chain joins TRBV5-1 to TRBJ2-3, with D maybe TRBD2 (5 bases). The CDR3 runs 17 residues. Germline loops: CDR1 SGHRS, CDR2 YFSETQ. Trimming pared 6 bases from V and 1 base from J, leaving 21 bases between. CDR3 region: CASKTRWGEGGTDTQYF. The CDR3 DNA reads as TGCGCCAGCAAGACCCGTTGGGGAGAGGGTGGCACAGATACGCAGTATTTT.

This clone was picked up a small number of times. The V call is TRBV19, the J call TRBJ2-1; the match to TRBD2 covers 8 bases. This CDR3 has 15 residues. Germline loops: CDR1 LNHDA, CDR2 SQIVND (reference sequence). The V segment lost 1 base and the J segment 5 bases; nucleotides outside the gene matches: 4. CDR3 DNA sequence: TGTGCCAGTAGTATAGCGGGAGGGACTCACAATGAGCAGTTCTTC. Amino acid sequence: CASSIAGGTHNEQFF.

This chain links TRBV10-1 with TRBJ1-1; D gene uncertain. From germline, CDR1 is WNHNN and CDR2 SYGVQD (reference sequence). Trimming stripped 10 bases from V and 0 bases from J, with 12 bases between. There are 13 residues in the CDR3. CDR3 amino acids: CATQRALNTEAFF. DNA of the CDR3: TGCGCCACCCAGAGAGCTCTGAACACTGAAGCTTTCTTT.

This clone showed up just a few times. The chain uses TRBV7-2 and TRBJ1-2, with D possibly matching TRBD1 (6 bases). Germline V gene lookup returns CDR1 SGHTA and CDR2 FQGNSA. Between the trimmed V and J ends, which lost 0 bases and 4 bases, there was a span of 12 bases. This CDR3 has 15 amino acids. The CDR3 loop is CASSLAPPGAYGYTF. The CDR3 region has the DNA TGTGCCAGCAGCTTAGCGCCCCCAGGGGCCTATGGCTACACCTTC.

The genes are TRBV12-5 and TRBJ1-1; D is ambiguous. The V gene's germline CDR1 is LGHNT and CDR2 FRNRAP. Trimming shortened V by 6 bases and J by 0 bases, and 17 bases separated the two germline ends. The CDR3 spans 16 residues. The CDR3 DNA sequence: TGTGCTAGTGGGCCACCGAGTGTGGGATTGAACACTGAAGCTTTCTTT. Its translation is CASGPPSVGLNTEAFF.

This clone came up a few times. The chain employs TRBV2 and TRBJ1-3, with D unclear. The V end lost 6 bases, the J end lost 2 bases, and 11 bases lay between the germline ends. Germline V CDR1 and CDR2: SNHLY, FYNNEI. This CDR3 is 14 amino acids long. The CDR3 loop reads CASRADTPGNTIYF. CDR3 sequence (DNA): TGTGCCAGCAGGGCCGACACTCCTGGAAACACCATATATTTT. The full variable domain, in which reference TRBV2 and TRBJ1-3 provide the parts outside the CDR3, is EPEVTQTPSHQVTQMGQEVILRCVPISNHLYFYWYRQILGQKVEFLVSFYNNEISEKSEIFDDQFSVERPDGSNFTLKIRSTKLEDSAMYFCASRADTPGNTIYFGEGSWLTVV.

The V call is TRBV6-4, the J call TRBJ1-3; 7 bases line up with TRBD1. This CDR3 region has 17 residues. The germline CDR1 and CDR2 sequences are MRHNA and SNTAGT. Unmatched junction bases numbered 7, after V lost 0 bases and J lost 2 bases. CDR3 DNA sequence: TGTGCCAGCAGTGACTCGATATGGCAGGGGGCTGGAAACACCATATATTTT. This translates into CASSDSIWQGAGNTIYF.

This rearrangement joins TRBV10-3 to TRBJ2-3; 9 bases agree with TRBD1. The CDR3 contains 16 residues. V was clipped by 4 bases and J by 2 bases; unmatched bases: 7. Germline V gene sequence: CDR1 ENHRY, CDR2 SYGVKD. CDR3 nucleotide sequence: TGTGCCATCAGTGGAGGGGGACAGGGACCCACAGATACGCAGTATTTT. It translates to CAISGGGQGPTDTQYF.

Only a few counts were recorded for this clone. The gene calls are TRBV7-3 and TRBJ2-1; 11 bases are a match to TRBD2. The junction had 22 bases not matched to a gene; V was cut back by 4 bases and J by 8 bases. In germline, CDR1 is SGHTA, CDR2 FQGTGA. The length of the CDR3 is 20 residues. DNA for the CDR3: TGTGCCAGCAGCTCGTTAGGGGGTCAATCACTAGCGGGAGTTAGGTATGAGCAGTTCTTC. Encoded protein: CASSSLGGQSLAGVRYEQFF.

J is TRBJ1-1 and V is TRBV10-3, with a possible D match to TRBD1 (5 bases). CDR1 is ENHRY, CDR2 SYGVKD, per germline. The ends were cut back, 4 bases at V and 5 bases at J, with 11 bases in the middle. The CDR3 is made up of 13 amino acids. CDR3 coding DNA: TGTGCCATCAGTGGGGCGGGGGGAACTGAAGCTTTCTTT. Translated, it gives CAISGAGGTEAFF.

The chain combines TRBV5-6 with TRBJ2-1; 7 nucleotides match TRBD1. Germline V lookup: CDR1 SGHDT, CDR2 YYEEEE. The trim removed 3 bases at V and 9 bases at J, leaving 12 bases unmatched. The CDR3 is made up of 15 amino acids. The CDR3 loop is CASSSEGALWGEQFF. The CDR3 DNA follows: TGTGCCAGCAGCTCCGAGGGGGCGCTTTGGGGTGAGCAGTTCTTC.

The V call is TRBV27, the J call TRBJ2-5; 12 nucleotides align to TRBD2. Germline-derived CDR1 and CDR2 are MNHEY and SMNVEV (reference sequence). The junction had 10 bases not matched to a gene; V was cut back by 2 bases and J by 3 bases. The length of the CDR3 is 18 residues. The CDR3 coding sequence is TGTGCCAGCAGTTTACGGGGGCTAGCGGGAGGGTTGAAAGAGACCCAGTACTTC. Its translation: CASSLRGLAGGLKETQYF.

The V and J genes are TRBV10-3 and TRBJ1-5, with 8 nucleotides matching TRBD1. The germline CDR1 and CDR2 sequences are ENHRY and SYGVKD. The J segment lost 6 bases and the V segment lost 5 bases, leaving 9 bases of the junction unmatched. The length of the CDR3 is 15 residues. The CDR3 protein is CAISQGQGAGQPQHF. DNA of the CDR3: TGTGCCATCAGTCAGGGCCAGGGGGCGGGTCAGCCCCAGCATTTT.

The V gene is TRBV7-6, the J gene TRBJ2-7; D not certain. Per germline, CDR1 SGHVS and CDR2 FNYEAQ. The V and J ends lost 2 bases and 0 bases respectively, with 14 bases between them. The CDR3 is 16 residues long. This CDR3 is CASSLIQSPSSYEQYF. In nucleotides, the CDR3 is TGTGCCAGCAGCTTAATTCAGAGTCCGAGCTCCTACGAGCAGTACTTC.